The 7 T cell receptor beta chains reported below all come from one sample, sequenced in a study of shared clonotypes between healthy human individuals. Terminally differentiated effector memory CD45RA+ cells were excluded by CCR7 positive selection of CD45RO-negative cells. Sequencing used immunoSEQ multiplex PCR; TCRdb keeps in-frame clones, though not all of them. The table records about 550,000 clones, 95% to 96% of them present only once. Material: naive CD8+ T cells sorted from blood. Receptors were obtained from a woman aged 25-40 years in good health.

This chain connects TRBV5-1 to TRBJ2-6, with 7 nucleotides matching TRBD2. Germline CDR1 is SGHRS and CDR2 is YFSETQ. There are 18 residues in the CDR3. The V and J ends lost 0 bases and 2 bases, in that order; junction bases with no gene match: 8. The CDR3 reads CASSLALGGIPGANVLTF. CDR3 nucleotide sequence: TGCGCCAGCAGCTTGGCCCTCGGGGGGATACCTGGGGCCAACGTCCTGACTTTC. The whole variable domain, filled in from reference TRBV5-1 and TRBJ2-6, reads KAGVTQTPRYLIKTRGQQVTLSCSPISGHRSVSWYQQTPGQGLQFLFEYFSETQRNKGNFPGRFSGRQFSNSRSEMNVSTLELGDSALYLCASSLALGGIPGANVLTFGAGSRLTVL.

The chain couples TRBV7-7 to TRBJ2-5; 8 bases match TRBD2. The V and J ends lost 3 bases and 5 bases, in that order; junction bases with no gene match: 8. The germline CDR1 and CDR2 sequences are SSHAT and FNYEAQ (reference sequence). This CDR3 region has 15 residues. In nucleotides, the CDR3 is TGTGCCAGCAGCTTGGGAAGCGGGAGTAGGGAGACCCAGTACTTC. It translates to CASSLGSGSRETQYF.

The chain couples TRBV11-2 to TRBJ1-1, with D hard to call. The CDR3 covers 16 residues. Germline V gives CDR1 SGHAT, CDR2 FQNNGV. The V and J ends lost 5 bases and 4 bases respectively, with 20 bases between them. The CDR3 DNA sequence: TGTGCCAGCAGCCCGCTTGTGGGCTACCGGGTCACTGAAGCTTTCTTT. This translates into CASSPLVGYRVTEAFF.

With regard to this clone: Additional DNA sequences in this sample encode the identical CDR3. V usage is TRBV19 and J usage is TRBJ1-5; D may be TRBD1 (6 bases). The CDR3 runs to 15 residues. Trimming shortened V by 5 bases and J by 0 bases, and 11 bases separated the two germline ends. The germline V gene has CDR1 LNHDA and CDR2 SQIVND (reference sequence). The CDR3 sequence: CASSWTAYSNQPQHF. CDR3 coding DNA: TGTGCCAGTAGTTGGACAGCTTATAGCAATCAGCCCCAGCATTTT.

The rearrangement links TRBV4-2 to TRBJ2-4, with D hard to call. V lost 0 bases and J lost 0, with 12 bases in between. Germline V gene data show CDR1 as LGHNA and CDR2 as YNFKEQ. The CDR3 totals 17 residues. This CDR3 is CASSQDWSALAKNIQYF. DNA of the CDR3: TGTGCCAGCAGCCAAGATTGGTCGGCCCTAGCCAAAAACATTCAGTACTTC.

The chain has TRBV13 and TRBJ1-2, with 12 bases fitting TRBD1. The ends lost 7 bases at V and 7 bases at J; junction bases unmatched: 13. The CDR3 runs 16 residues. Germline CDR1 PRHDT, CDR2 FYEKMQ (reference sequence). CDR3 sequence (DNA): TGTGCCAGCACCATGCGGGGACAGGGGGCCTTCGGTGGCTACACCTTC. Encoded protein: CASTMRGQGAFGGYTF. Filled out from reference TRBV13 and TRBJ1-2, the complete variable domain reads AAGVIQSPRHLIKEKRETATLKCYPIPRHDTVYWYQQGPGQDPQFLISFYEKMQSDKGSIPDRFSAQQFSDYHSELNMSSLELGDSALYFCASTMRGQGAFGGYTFGSGTRLTVV.

The chain is built from TRBV11-2 and TRBJ1-1, with D possibly being TRBD1 (6 bases). CDR1 and CDR2 from the germline V gene are SGHAT and FQNNGV. This CDR3 comprises 15 residues. Trimming shortened V by 7 bases and J by 0 bases, and 15 bases separated the two germline ends. The CDR3 DNA is TGTGCCAGCAACATCATCCAGGGGTTGAACACTGAAGCTTTCTTT. Protein sequence: CASNIIQGLNTEAFF.